The 10 T cell receptor beta chains below come from one sample, sequenced in a study of cytomegalovirus exposure and HLA in healthy donors. Sequenced by immunoSEQ multiplex PCR; TCRdb stores in-frame clones only, minus some. The repertoire includes some 76,000 clones, roughly 95% of them detected once, and approximately 3.4% sits in the top ten. Sequenced: PBMCs. Receptors were obtained from a woman under 30 in good health and CMV-seropositive.

This rearrangement joins TRBV29-1 to TRBJ1-1; 8 bases line up with TRBD1. The CDR3 sequence is 12 residues long. Germline V gene lookup returns CDR1 SQVTM and CDR2 ANQGSEA. V shed 7 bases, J shed 7 bases, and the junction held 8 bases outside the gene matches. Here the CDR3 DNA reads TGCAGCGATATGACAGGGGACGGTGAAGCTTTCTTT. Its translation is CSDMTGDGEAFF.

The chain is built from TRBV7-2 and TRBJ1-5; no reliable D call. The V gene lost 5 bases and the J gene lost 7 bases, with 15 bases spanning the gap. From germline, CDR1 is SGHTA and CDR2 FQGNSA. This CDR3 has 14 amino acids. Written as DNA, the CDR3 is TGTGCCAGCAGCCCGGCAGACTCGGGGCAGCCCCAGCATTTT. It yields the protein CASSPADSGQPQHF.

The rearrangement uses TRBV6-5 and TRBJ2-5; 11 bases match TRBD2. The germline gives CDR1 MNHEY, CDR2 SVGAGI. This CDR3 is built from 16 residues. V shed 0 bases and J 1 base; nucleotides not matched to a gene: 1. CDR3 in amino acids: CASSYSGTSGQETQYF. CDR3 DNA sequence: TGTGCCAGCAGTTACTCCGGGACTAGCGGCCAAGAGACCCAGTACTTC.

The chain links TRBV4-3 to TRBJ1-2, with 8 bases that match TRBD1. The CDR3 is 15 amino acids. V dropped 0 bases and J dropped 4; count of bases not matched to a gene: 4. Germline CDR1 LGHNA, CDR2 YSLEER. CDR3 amino acids: CASSQDEGQVYGYTF. CDR3 sequence (DNA): TGCGCCAGCAGCCAAGATGAGGGACAGGTCTATGGCTACACCTTC.

This clone was observed once. The chain has TRBV11-2 and TRBJ1-4; tentative D call: TRBD1 (6 bases). The CDR3 length is 15 residues. V lost 1 base and J 8 bases, leaving 14 bases between the germline ends. Germline V gene sequence: CDR1 SGHAT, CDR2 FQNNGV. CDR3 in amino acids: CASSLVPGAGEKLFF. CDR3 coding DNA: TGTGCCAGCAGCTTAGTTCCAGGGGCAGGGGAAAAACTGTTTTTT.

The V and J genes are TRBV7-3 and TRBJ2-2, with 8 positions matching TRBD1. The junction had 0 bases not matched to a gene; V was cut back by 2 bases and J by 7 bases. The CDR3 has 13 amino acids. The germline gives CDR1 SGHTA, CDR2 FQGTGA. CDR3 region: CASSLDRGGELFF. CDR3 nucleotide sequence: TGTGCCAGCAGCTTAGACAGGGGCGGGGAGCTGTTTTTT.

This sequence joins TRBV9 and TRBJ2-3; D is undetermined. The CDR3 consists of 16 residues. V lost 0 bases and J lost 0, with 11 bases in between. Germline CDR1 is SGDLS and CDR2 is YYNGEE. CDR3 loop: CASSVESWASTDTQYF. CDR3 nucleotides: TGTGCCAGCAGCGTAGAGTCGTGGGCTAGCACAGATACGCAGTATTTT.

This chain connects TRBV28 to TRBJ1-1; D perhaps matches TRBD1 (6 bases). V lost 7 bases and J lost 6, with 15 bases in between. The CDR3 sequence is 13 residues long. Germline V gene sequence: CDR1 MDHEN, CDR2 SYDVKM. The CDR3 here is CASKTTGQAEAFF. As DNA, the CDR3 is TGTGCCAGCAAAACGACAGGCCAGGCTGAAGCTTTCTTT.

CDR3 in amino acids: CASSTGGVYGYTF. The CDR3 DNA follows: TGTGCCAGCTCAACAGGGGGTGTCTATGGCTACACCTTC. The chain has TRBV6-6 and TRBJ1-2; 8 bases match TRBD1. Germline-derived CDR1 and CDR2 are MNHNY and SVGAGI (reference sequence). V was pared by 8 bases and J by 4 bases, with 6 bases of the junction left unmatched. The CDR3 is 13 amino acids.

The CDR3 DNA reads TGTGCCAGTAGTATGGACACAGACACTGAAGCTTTCTTT. Protein: CASSMDTDTEAFF. This chain connects TRBV19 to TRBJ1-1, with D possibly TRBD1 on 5 matching bases. V lost 3 bases, J lost 3 bases, and 8 bases lay in between. CDR1 and CDR2 from the germline V gene are LNHDA and SQIVND (reference sequence). The CDR3 totals 13 residues.